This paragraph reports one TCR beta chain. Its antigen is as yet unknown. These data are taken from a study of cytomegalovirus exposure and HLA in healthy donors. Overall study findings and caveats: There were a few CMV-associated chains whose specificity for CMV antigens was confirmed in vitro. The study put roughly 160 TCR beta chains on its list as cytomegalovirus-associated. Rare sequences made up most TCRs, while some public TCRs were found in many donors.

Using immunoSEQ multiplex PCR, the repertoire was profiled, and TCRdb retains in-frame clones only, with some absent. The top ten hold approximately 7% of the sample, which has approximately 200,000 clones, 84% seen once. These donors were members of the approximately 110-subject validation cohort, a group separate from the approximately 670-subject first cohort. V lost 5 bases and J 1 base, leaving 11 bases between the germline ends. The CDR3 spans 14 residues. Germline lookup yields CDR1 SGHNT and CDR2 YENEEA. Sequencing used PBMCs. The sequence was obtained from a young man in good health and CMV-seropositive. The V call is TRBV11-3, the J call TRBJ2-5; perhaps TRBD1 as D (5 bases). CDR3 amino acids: CASSPDRFQETQYF. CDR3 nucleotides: TGTGCCAGCAGCCCAGACAGATTCCAAGAGACCCAGTACTTC. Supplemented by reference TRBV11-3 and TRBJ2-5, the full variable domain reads EAGVVQSPRYKIIEKKQPVAFWCNPISGHNTLYWYLQNLGQGPELLIRYENEEAVDDSQLPKDRFSAERLKGVDSTLKIQPAELGDSAVYLCASSPDRFQETQYFGPGTRLLVL.